This TCR beta chain was profiled in a study of T cell repertoires in cytomegalovirus infection. There are many counts of this clonotype. The CDR3 contains 15 residues. Trimming removed 3 bases at V and 0 bases at J, with 9 bases between. TCRdb processed the reads anew with MiXCR; each CDR3 protein has one entry. The sample carries hundreds of thousands of distinct CDR3 sequences, about 11% recorded once. Sequenced material: PBMCs. The chain joins TRBV12-3 or TRBV12-4 to TRBJ1-5; no reliable D call. This TCR was sampled from a human donor in good health (CMV status not recorded). Some clones in this sample may be carry-over from other donors' samples. CDR3 sequence: CASSLGQYSNQPQHF. The CDR3 nucleotides read TGTGCCAGCAGTTTGGGCCAGTATAGCAATCAGCCCCAGCATTTT.